This T cell receptor beta chain appears in the sequencing data of a study of regulatory T cells in long-lasting Graves disease. The CDR3 is made up of 12 amino acids. Trimming took 5 bases from V and 7 from J, leaving 11 bases between them. Germline CDR1 reads SNHLY; CDR2 reads FYNNEI. Broader study findings: New patients shared 800 to 1,000 public clonotypes, and persistent patients shared more, with 2,741. There were preferences for TRBV28, TRBJ1-2 and TRBJ2-5 in persistent disease.

The authors built TCR beta libraries using iRepertoire HTBI primers and Arm-PCR of CDR3 regions. TCRdb redid the calling of the multiplex PCR reads with MiXCR, one entry per CDR3 protein. The data show under 450,000 distinct CDR3 sequences, 20% to 25% seen once. This clonotype was picked up many times. Its antigen remains unidentified. Time point in this sample: persistent/refractory GD, antithyroid drugs over 5 years with positive TRAb. The TCR library used RNA extracted from PBMCs. Patients with Graves' disease were diagnosed by American Thyroid Association guidelines. A volume of approximately 10 milliliters of peripheral blood was collected in EDTA tubes.

The TCR originated in a woman aged 40 to 49 with Graves disease. The material sequenced was peripheral blood mononuclear cells (PBMCs), taken when the disease was refractory, from a patient treated with antithyroid drugs. This chain joins TRBV2 and TRBJ1-2; unclear D gene. The CDR3 reads CASSPPAGGYTF. CDR3 DNA: TGTGCCAGCAGTCCCCCTGCGGGTGGCTACACCTTC.